A single T cell receptor (beta chain) is shown here with its context. The antigen is not known. The source of the sample is a study of T-cell reconstitution after alpha-beta-depleted transplantation in children. The study's findings and limits: After transplant, at about two months, alpha-beta T cells were reportedly derived from several hundred expanded graft clones.

Unique molecular identifiers were used in preparing the TCRbeta library. MiXCR, run by TCRdb on the PCR reads, gives a single entry per CDR3 protein. The repertoire consists of 700,000 to 950,000 distinct CDR3 sequences, with 15% to 20% occurring once and the leading ten covering roughly 4.8%. With V trimmed by 2 bases and J by 2 bases, 8 bases remained unmatched. The CDR3 has 17 amino acids. CDR1 MNHEY and CDR2 SVGAGI come from the germline V gene. The clonotype was recovered from a male patient between 5 and 17 years old who had a stem cell transplant for acute lymphoblastic leukemia, so the T cells may come from the graft donor. The genes are TRBV6-5 and TRBJ2-2; 7 bases fit TRBD2. The sequencing used PBMCs, mostly from graft donor cells, collected 360 days after TCRalphabeta/CD19-depleted stem cell transplant. In DNA, the CDR3 is TGTGCCAGCAGTTACCGGACTAGGCGGTTTAACACCGGGGAGCTGTTTTTT. Translated: CASSYRTRRFNTGELFF.